Each of the 14 T cell receptor beta chains below was sequenced from the same sample in a study of blood T cell repertoires in COVID-19. Sequencing was performed with immunoSEQ multiplex PCR; in TCRdb, only in-frame clones are kept and a portion is missing. The table lists fewer than 500,000 clones, around 87% of them singletons, with about 0.75% in the top ten. Material for sequencing was PBMCs or T cells enriched from blood (not recorded which). Every receptor here comes from a woman aged 18-29 years who had recovered from COVID-19.

This clone was seen once. The chain recombines TRBV2 with TRBJ1-1; TRBD1 matches 10 bases. Germline V gene lookup returns CDR1 SNHLY and CDR2 FYNNEI. CDR3 length: 16 amino acids. The V segment lost 6 bases and the J segment 1 base; nucleotides outside the gene matches: 8. CDR3 nucleotides: TGTGCCAGCAGCGCGAGGACAGGGGGTGGGAACACTGAAGCTTTCTTT. Translating gives CASSARTGGGNTEAFF.

The chain links TRBV5-4 to TRBJ2-1; D unclear. CDR1 is SGHNT and CDR2 is YYREEE in the germline V gene (reference sequence). The CDR3 consists of 15 residues. V lost 7 bases to trimming and J lost 0 bases, with 14 bases between them. CDR3 sequence (DNA): TGTGCCAGCCGAAGGTCAAGGAGCTCCTACAATGAGCAGTTCTTC. Residues: CASRRSRSSYNEQFF.

The chain combines TRBV19 with TRBJ1-1, with D tentatively TRBD1 (5 bases). The ends were cut back, 3 bases at V and 1 base at J, with 9 bases in the middle. CDR3 length: 14 residues. CDR1 is LNHDA, CDR2 SQIVND, per germline (reference sequence). For the CDR3, the DNA is TGTGCCAGTAGTATTGACGGGGGGAACACTGAAGCTTTCTTT. Amino acid sequence: CASSIDGGNTEAFF.

This rearrangement joins TRBV6-6 to TRBJ2-7, with D possibly TRBD2 on 6 matching bases. This CDR3 spans 16 amino acids. Germline CDR1 is MNHNY and CDR2 is SVGAGI (reference sequence). Trimming removed 5 bases from V and 4 bases from J, with 21 bases in between. This CDR3 is CASSHRFQASEYEQYF. The CDR3 DNA sequence: TGTGCCAGCAGTCATCGATTCCAGGCTAGCGAGTACGAGCAGTACTTC.

The chain has TRBV5-1 and TRBJ1-4; D may be TRBD1 (5 bases). CDR3 length equals 15 residues. V gave up 6 bases and J gave up 0 bases, with 12 bases separating them. Germline CDR1 reads SGHRS; CDR2 reads YFSETQ. CDR3 sequence (DNA): TGCGCCAGCAATTTAGGGGTAACAACTAATGAAAAACTGTTTTTT. Its translation is CASNLGVTTNEKLFF. Full variable domain (missing parts from reference TRBV5-1 and TRBJ1-4): KAGVTQTPRYLIKTRGQQVTLSCSPISGHRSVSWYQQTPGQGLQFLFEYFSETQRNKGNFPGRFSGRQFSNSRSEMNVSTLELGDSALYLCASNLGVTTNEKLFFGSGTQLSVL.

The chain has TRBV6-1 and TRBJ2-5, with 8 bases lining up with TRBD2. The CDR3 sequence is 15 residues long. V shed 2 bases and J 5 bases; nucleotides not matched to a gene: 7. Germline-derived CDR1 and CDR2 are MNHNS and SASEGT. The CDR3 spells CASSEHSGEGETQYF. CDR3 bases: TGTGCCAGCAGTGAACATAGCGGGGAGGGGGAGACCCAGTACTTC.

The V call is TRBV7-6, the J call TRBJ2-1, with TRBD2 identical over 12 bases. CDR1 is SGHVS, CDR2 FNYEAQ, per germline. The ends lost 5 bases at V and 6 bases at J; junction bases unmatched: 5. The CDR3 extends over 15 amino acids. The CDR3 protein is CASSRLAGDLNEQFF. Here the CDR3 DNA reads TGTGCCAGCAGCCGACTAGCGGGGGACCTCAATGAGCAGTTCTTC. Together with reference TRBV7-6 and TRBJ2-1, the CDR3 gives the full variable domain: GAGVSQSPRYKVTKRGQDVALRCDPISGHVSLYWYRQALGQGPEFLTYFNYEAQQDKSGLPNDRFSAERPEGSISTLTIQRTEQRDSAMYRCASSRLAGDLNEQFFGPGTRLTVL.

This clone has just one count. A read error may account for a junction end that differs from germline. The CDR3 coding sequence is TGTGCCTGGAGTGTGACTCCGGGACAGGACCATTTT. Translation: CAWSVTPGQDHF. This sequence joins TRBV30 and TRBJ1-4; 8 nucleotides align to TRBD1. CDR1 is GTSNPN and CDR2 is SVGIG in the germline V gene (reference sequence). The CDR3 consists of 12 residues.

CDR3 sequence: CASGRDSPLHF. The CDR3 bases are TGTGCCAGCGGGCGGGATTCACCCCTCCACTTT. The V gene is TRBV4-2, the J gene TRBJ1-6, with D uncertain. The CDR3 extends over 11 amino acids. The germline V and J ends were trimmed by 8 bases and 8 bases, with 7 bases remaining between them. Germline-derived CDR1 and CDR2 are LGHNA and YNFKEQ.

V and J are TRBV27 and TRBJ2-1; 9 nucleotides align to TRBD1. The CDR3 extends over 14 amino acids. Germline values: CDR1 MNHEY, CDR2 SMNVEV (reference sequence). V lost 8 bases and J lost 6; bases outside the gene matches: 8. The CDR3 here is CASGETGGRNEQFF. The CDR3 nucleotides read TGTGCCAGCGGTGAAACAGGGGGCCGCAATGAGCAGTTCTTC.

This chain links TRBV19 with TRBJ2-3; TRBD1 is a possible D gene (6 bases). This CDR3 spans 16 amino acids. V lost 7 bases, J lost 5 bases, and 22 bases lay in between. The germline V gene encodes CDR1 LNHDA and CDR2 SQIVND (reference sequence). DNA of the CDR3: TGTGCCAGTAAAGCAAACGGTGGGGGCGGCTTAGATACGCAGTATTTT. Protein product: CASKANGGGGLDTQYF.

The CDR3 loop is CASSSGGGADEKLFF. CDR3 nucleotide sequence: TGCGCCAGCAGCTCCGGGGGGGGCGCAGATGAAAAACTGTTTTTT. The chain links TRBV5-1 to TRBJ1-4; weak D call: TRBD1 (6 bases). This CDR3 has 15 residues. Germline assignment: CDR1 SGHRS and CDR2 YFSETQ. Trimming stripped 3 bases from V and 6 bases from J, with 15 bases between.

The chain uses TRBV7-2 and TRBJ1-1, with 7 bases identical to TRBD1. The junction had 8 bases not matched to a gene; V was cut back by 0 bases and J by 4 bases. In germline, CDR1 is SGHTA, CDR2 FQGNSA. The CDR3 is 16 amino acids. As DNA, the CDR3 is TGTGCCAGCAGCTTAGCGCCAGGGGGGATTGGCACTGAAGCTTTCTTT. Protein product: CASSLAPGGIGTEAFF.

The chain uses TRBV30 and TRBJ2-5, with D maybe TRBD2 (6 bases). CDR1 is GTSNPN and CDR2 is SVGIG in the germline V gene (reference sequence). The germline V and J ends were trimmed by 3 bases and 6 bases, with 20 bases remaining between them. This CDR3 region has 15 residues. The CDR3 coding sequence is TGTGCCTGGAGCGATCCCCAGCTTAGCGGAAAGACCCAGTACTTC. Translating gives CAWSDPQLSGKTQYF.